This T cell receptor (beta chain) was sequenced during a study of control samples from healthy donors and cancer patients. Measured with immunoSEQ multiplex PCR; TCRdb has only the in-frame clones, and not every one. This repertoire shows 75,000 to 90,000 clones, 85% to 90% found once; its top ten account for 2.1%. The TCR was taken from a woman aged 40 to 50 in good health. The source material was blood.

CDR3: CASSIGSRSNEQFF. CDR3 nucleotide sequence: TGTGCCAGTAGTATAGGGTCCAGGTCGAATGAGCAGTTCTTC. This chain links TRBV19 with TRBJ2-1; no firm D call. The CDR3 totals 14 residues. Germline CDR1 is LNHDA and CDR2 is SQIVND (reference sequence). The V and J ends lost 1 base and 7 bases respectively, with 11 bases between them.